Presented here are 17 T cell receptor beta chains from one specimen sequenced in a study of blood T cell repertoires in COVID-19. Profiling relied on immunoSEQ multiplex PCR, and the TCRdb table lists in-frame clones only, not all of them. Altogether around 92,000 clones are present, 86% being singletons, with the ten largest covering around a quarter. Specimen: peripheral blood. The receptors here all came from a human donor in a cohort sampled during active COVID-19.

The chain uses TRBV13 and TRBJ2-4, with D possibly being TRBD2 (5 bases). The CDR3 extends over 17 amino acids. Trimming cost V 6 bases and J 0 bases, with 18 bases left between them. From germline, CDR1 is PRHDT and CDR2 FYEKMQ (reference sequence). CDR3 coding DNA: TGTGCCAGCAGAGCCATAGGACCCGGACTAGCCAAAAACATTCAGTACTTC. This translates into CASRAIGPGLAKNIQYF.

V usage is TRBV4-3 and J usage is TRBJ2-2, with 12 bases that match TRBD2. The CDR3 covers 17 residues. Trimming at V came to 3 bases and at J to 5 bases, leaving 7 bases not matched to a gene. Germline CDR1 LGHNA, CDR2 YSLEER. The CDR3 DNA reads TGCGCCAGCAGCCAGGTTGTTACTAGCGGGGGGACCGGGGAGCTGTTTTTT. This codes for CASSQVVTSGGTGELFF.

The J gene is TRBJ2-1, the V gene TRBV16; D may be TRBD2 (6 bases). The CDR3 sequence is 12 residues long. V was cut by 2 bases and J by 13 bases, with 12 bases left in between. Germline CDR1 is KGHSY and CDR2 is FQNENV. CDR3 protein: CASSQSSGYQFF. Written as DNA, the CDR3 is TGTGCCAGCAGCCAAAGCAGCGGGTATCAGTTCTTC.

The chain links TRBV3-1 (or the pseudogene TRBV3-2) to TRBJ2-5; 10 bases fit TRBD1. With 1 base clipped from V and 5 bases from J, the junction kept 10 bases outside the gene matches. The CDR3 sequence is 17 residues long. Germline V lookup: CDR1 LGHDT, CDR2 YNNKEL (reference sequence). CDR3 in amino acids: CASSQVLRTGGGETQYF. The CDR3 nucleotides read TGTGCCAGCAGCCAAGTCCTACGGACAGGGGGTGGGGAGACCCAGTACTTC.

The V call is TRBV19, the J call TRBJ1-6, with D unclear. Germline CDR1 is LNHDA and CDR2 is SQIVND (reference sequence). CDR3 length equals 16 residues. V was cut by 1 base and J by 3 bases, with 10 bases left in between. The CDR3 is CASSIGGQLYNSPLHF. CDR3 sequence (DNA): TGTGCCAGTAGTATAGGAGGCCAGCTCTATAATTCACCCCTCCACTTT. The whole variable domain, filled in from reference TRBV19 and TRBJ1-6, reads DGGITQSPKYLFRKEGQNVTLSCEQNLNHDAMYWYRQDPGQGLRLIYYSQIVNDFQKGDIAEGYSVSREKKESFPLTVTSAQKNPTAFYLCASSIGGQLYNSPLHFGNGTRLTVT.

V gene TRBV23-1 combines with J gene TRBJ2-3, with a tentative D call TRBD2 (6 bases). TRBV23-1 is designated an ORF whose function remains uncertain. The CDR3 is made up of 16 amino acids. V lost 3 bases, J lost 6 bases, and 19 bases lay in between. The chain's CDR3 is CASSQVLAAGWDTQYF. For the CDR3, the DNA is TGCGCCAGCAGTCAGGTACTAGCCGCCGGTTGGGATACGCAGTATTTT.

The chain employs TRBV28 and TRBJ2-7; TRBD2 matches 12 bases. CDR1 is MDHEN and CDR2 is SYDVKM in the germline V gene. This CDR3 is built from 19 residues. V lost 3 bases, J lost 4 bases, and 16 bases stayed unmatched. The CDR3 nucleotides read TGTGCCAGCAGTTTCCGGGTTCTGGCTAGCGGGAGGGCCCGTTACGAGCAGTACTTC. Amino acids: CASSFRVLASGRARYEQYF.

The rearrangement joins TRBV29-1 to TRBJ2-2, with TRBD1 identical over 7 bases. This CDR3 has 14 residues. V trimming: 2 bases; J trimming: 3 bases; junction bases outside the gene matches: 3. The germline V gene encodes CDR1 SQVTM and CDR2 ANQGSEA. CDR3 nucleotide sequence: TGCAGCGTTGAAAAGACAGGGTACACCGGGGAGCTGTTTTTT. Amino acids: CSVEKTGYTGELFF.

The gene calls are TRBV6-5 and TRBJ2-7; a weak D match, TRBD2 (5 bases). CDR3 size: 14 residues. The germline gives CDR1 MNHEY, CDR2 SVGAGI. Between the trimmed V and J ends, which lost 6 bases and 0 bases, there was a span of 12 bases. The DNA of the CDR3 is TGTGCCAGCAGCCAGGACTGGAACTCCTACGAGCAGTACTTC. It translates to CASSQDWNSYEQYF.

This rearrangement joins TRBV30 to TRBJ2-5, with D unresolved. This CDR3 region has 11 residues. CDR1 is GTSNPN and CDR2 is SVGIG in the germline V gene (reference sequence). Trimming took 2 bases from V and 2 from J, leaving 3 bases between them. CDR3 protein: CAWSTQETQYF. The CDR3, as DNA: TGTGCCTGGAGTACACAAGAGACCCAGTACTTC.

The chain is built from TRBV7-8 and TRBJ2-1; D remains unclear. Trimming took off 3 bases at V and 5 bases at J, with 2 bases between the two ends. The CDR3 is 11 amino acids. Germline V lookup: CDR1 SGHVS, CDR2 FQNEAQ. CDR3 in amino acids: CASSFDNEQFF. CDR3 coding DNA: TGTGCCAGCAGCTTCGACAATGAGCAGTTCTTC.

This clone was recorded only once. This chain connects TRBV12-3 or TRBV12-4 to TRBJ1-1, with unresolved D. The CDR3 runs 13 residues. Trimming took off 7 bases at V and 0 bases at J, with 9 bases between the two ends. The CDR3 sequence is CASIHSMNTEAFF. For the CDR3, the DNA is TGTGCCAGCATTCATTCCATGAACACTGAAGCTTTCTTT.

CDR3: CASSPEGQMNTEAFF. The CDR3 bases are TGTGCCAGCTCACCAGAGGGACAAATGAACACTGAAGCTTTCTTT. V is TRBV18 and J is TRBJ1-1, with D perhaps matching TRBD1 (6 bases). CDR3 size: 15 residues. The germline V and J ends were trimmed by 2 bases and 0 bases, with 10 bases remaining between them. CDR1 is KGHSH and CDR2 is LQKENI in the germline V gene.

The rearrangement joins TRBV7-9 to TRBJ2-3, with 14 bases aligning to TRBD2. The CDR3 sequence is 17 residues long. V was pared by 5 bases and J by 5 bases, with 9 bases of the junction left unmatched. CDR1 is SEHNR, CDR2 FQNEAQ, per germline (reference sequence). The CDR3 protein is CASSTGLAGGRLDTQYF. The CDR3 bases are TGTGCCAGCAGCACCGGACTAGCGGGGGGCCGACTAGATACGCAGTATTTT.

CDR3 sequence: CASKGLAGYNEQFF. CDR3 bases: TGTGCCAGCAAGGGACTAGCGGGCTACAATGAGCAGTTCTTC. This chain joins TRBV7-9 and TRBJ2-1; 12 bases match TRBD2. CDR1 is SEHNR, CDR2 FQNEAQ, per germline (reference sequence). CDR3 size: 14 residues. J gave up 3 bases and V 7 bases, and 1 base lay outside the gene matches. Based on the CDR3 plus reference TRBV7-9 and TRBJ2-1, the full variable domain is DTGVSQNPRHKITKRGQNVTFRCDPISEHNRLYWYRQTLGQGPEFLTYFQNEAQLEKSRLLSDRFSAERPKGSFSTLEIQRTEQGDSAMYLCASKGLAGYNEQFFGPGTRLTVL.

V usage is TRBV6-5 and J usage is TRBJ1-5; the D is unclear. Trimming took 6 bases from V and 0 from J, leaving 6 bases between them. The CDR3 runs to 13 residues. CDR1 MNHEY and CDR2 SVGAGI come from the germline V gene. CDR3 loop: CASSQVSNQPQHF. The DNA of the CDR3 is TGTGCCAGCAGCCAGGTTAGCAATCAGCCCCAGCATTTT.

The CDR3 protein is CASSQEGRPNIQYF. The CDR3 DNA sequence: TGTGCCAGCAGCCAAGAGGGCAGACCCAACATTCAGTACTTC. This chain links TRBV3-1 (or the pseudogene TRBV3-2) with TRBJ2-4, with D unresolved. V was cut by 0 bases and J by 7 bases, with 10 bases left in between. The CDR3 extends over 14 amino acids. CDR1 is LGHDT and CDR2 is YNNKEL in the germline V gene (reference sequence).